The 25 T cell receptor beta chains below were found in one sample sequenced in a study of T cell responses to AZD1222 COVID-19 vaccine (dated by TCRdb to the early 2020s). Library preparation employed the immunoSEQ multiplex PCR assay. TCRdb took over this immuneACCESS table, retaining in-frame rearrangements with V and J assigned. Such tables are incomplete; in checked studies, under half of the missing clones stem from an unresolved V gene, and the remainder is unexplained. Within this sample are roughly 250,000 clones, with 90% to 95% of them counted one time only. 0.55% of the sample is in the top ten clones. Read against the paper, the sample's time point label means: baseline before first vaccination. The sequences come from peripheral blood, collected on day 0 of AZD1222 vaccination. Source of these receptors: an adult in good health.

The chain couples TRBV6-1 to TRBJ1-6; 7 bases fit TRBD1. Germline V gives CDR1 MNHNS, CDR2 SASEGT. This CDR3 has 17 residues. V lost 3 bases to trimming and J lost 3 bases; unmatched junction nucleotides: 8. The CDR3 DNA is TGTGCCAGCAGTGAGGCCTGGGGACAGTACTATAATTCACCCCTCCACTTT. Residues: CASSEAWGQYYNSPLHF.

The chain links TRBV11-2 to TRBJ2-7; 8 bases are shared with TRBD1. This CDR3 spans 14 amino acids. The V gene end was trimmed by 8 bases and the J gene end by 2 bases; junction bases not matched to a gene: 8. Per the germline V gene, CDR1 is SGHAT and CDR2 is FQNNGV. CDR3 in amino acids: CASASGTGTYEQYF. CDR3 nucleotides: TGTGCCAGCGCCTCCGGGACAGGAACCTACGAGCAGTACTTC.

J is TRBJ1-1 and V is TRBV9; 7 bases fit TRBD1. Trimming cost V 3 bases and J 2 bases; bases outside gene matches: 10. The CDR3 is made up of 16 amino acids. In germline, CDR1 is SGDLS, CDR2 YYNGEE. The DNA of the CDR3 is TGTGCCAGCAGCGAGGGGCAGGGGGACTTCAACACTGAAGCTTTCTTT. It codes for CASSEGQGDFNTEAFF.

This chain joins TRBV5-8 and TRBJ1-3; D is ambiguous. The CDR3 length is 16 residues. Looked up from germline, CDR1 is SGHTS and CDR2 is YDEGEE. V lost 1 base and J 0 bases, leaving 11 bases between the germline ends. The CDR3 loop reads CASSLSVVNSGNTIYF. CDR3 DNA sequence: TGTGCCAGCAGCTTGAGTGTTGTTAACTCTGGAAACACCATATATTTT.

The chain carries TRBV5-1 and TRBJ2-3, with D possibly matching TRBD2 (6 bases). Germline V lookup: CDR1 SGHRS, CDR2 YFSETQ. V was trimmed by 0 bases and J by 3 bases, leaving 11 bases between them. This CDR3 has 15 residues. The CDR3 here is CASSLERVGTDTQYF. The CDR3 DNA follows: TGCGCCAGCAGCTTGGAGCGGGTTGGGACAGATACGCAGTATTTT.

This clone appeared a few times. V usage is TRBV10-3 and J usage is TRBJ2-3; TRBD2 matches 9 bases. Germline loops: CDR1 ENHRY, CDR2 SYGVKD. This CDR3 is 15 amino acids long. Trimming removed 3 bases from V and 2 bases from J; junction bases left unmatched: 3. The CDR3 DNA sequence: TGTGCCATCAGTGATAGCGGGGGCCTCACAGATACGCAGTATTTT. It codes for CAISDSGGLTDTQYF.

The V call is TRBV11-2, the J call TRBJ2-2; no clear D. The CDR3 length is 15 residues. Germline loops: CDR1 SGHAT, CDR2 FQNNGV. V was pared by 11 bases and J by 0 bases, with 16 bases between. CDR3: CACRVGYSNTGELFF. DNA for the CDR3: TGTGCCTGCCGAGTGGGCTATTCGAACACCGGGGAGCTGTTTTTT.

This clone occurred once. The J gene is TRBJ1-2, the V gene TRBV7-2; TRBD1 agrees at 7 bases. Germline V gene data show CDR1 as SGHTA and CDR2 as FQGNSA. The CDR3 is 14 amino acids. After removal of 5 bases from V and 5 bases from J, the junction contained 8 bases not matched to a gene. CDR3 in amino acids: CASSPRGQGYGYTF. DNA for the CDR3: TGTGCCAGCAGCCCAAGGGGGCAGGGGTATGGCTACACCTTC.

CDR3 nucleotides: TGTGCCAGCAGTCACTGGGCAGGAGGGGAGACCCAGTACTTC. It codes for CASSHWAGGETQYF. The chain has TRBV28 and TRBJ2-5; D may be TRBD2 (6 bases). The germline V and J ends were trimmed by 5 bases and 5 bases, with 15 bases remaining between them. Germline CDR1 MDHEN, CDR2 SYDVKM. The CDR3 contains 14 residues.

The V gene is TRBV7-9, the J gene TRBJ1-4; tentative D call: TRBD1 (5 bases). Trimming took 5 bases from V and 8 from J, leaving 18 bases between them. This CDR3 is 15 amino acids long. Looked up from germline, CDR1 is SEHNR and CDR2 is FQNEAQ (reference sequence). This chain's CDR3 is CASSGGGARVEKLFF. The CDR3 DNA sequence: TGTGCCAGCAGCGGGGGAGGGGCGAGGGTCGAAAAACTGTTTTTT.

The V and J genes are TRBV2 and TRBJ2-1, with TRBD1 matching 12 bases. The germline V gene has CDR1 SNHLY and CDR2 FYNNEI. The CDR3 runs to 20 residues. The V gene end was trimmed by 3 bases and the J gene end by 8 bases; junction bases not matched to a gene: 20. Here the CDR3 DNA reads TGTGCCAGCAGTGACCCGGGACAGGGGGCAGGGGACCTTAGGGGCGATGAGCAGTTCTTC. It specifies CASSDPGQGAGDLRGDEQFF. The full variable domain, its missing parts supplied by reference TRBV2 and TRBJ2-1, is EPEVTQTPSHQVTQMGQEVILRCVPISNHLYFYWYRQILGQKVEFLVSFYNNEISEKSEIFDDQFSVERPDGSNFTLKIRSTKLEDSAMYFCASSDPGQGAGDLRGDEQFFGPGTRLTVL.

V is TRBV6-2 or TRBV6-3 and J is TRBJ2-1; maybe TRBD2 (7 bases). Between the trimmed V and J ends, which lost 2 bases and 1 base, there was a span of 15 bases. This CDR3 contains 17 residues. Germline lookup yields CDR1 MNHEY and CDR2 SVGEGT. In DNA form, the CDR3 reads TGTGCCAGCAGTTACACTACAGGGAGGGTATCCTACAATGAGCAGTTCTTC. Translation: CASSYTTGRVSYNEQFF.

The gene calls are TRBV11-2 and TRBJ1-1; no clear D. CDR1 is SGHAT, CDR2 FQNNGV, per germline. V lost 3 bases to trimming and J lost 7 bases, with 6 bases between them. The CDR3 sequence is 11 residues long. The CDR3 reads CASSFGVEAFF. The CDR3, as DNA: TGTGCCAGCAGCTTTGGGGTTGAAGCTTTCTTT.

The chain is built from TRBV15 and TRBJ2-7; no clear D. The CDR3 runs to 13 residues. CDR1 is LNHNV, CDR2 YYDKDF, per germline (reference sequence). V lost 0 bases, J lost 2 bases, and 5 bases lay in between. CDR3 residues: CATSREPTYEQYF. The CDR3 region has the DNA TGTGCCACCAGCAGAGAACCTACCTACGAGCAGTACTTC. Based on the CDR3 plus reference TRBV15 and TRBJ2-7, the full variable domain is DAMVIQNPRYQVTQFGKPVTLSCSQTLNHNVMYWYQQKSSQAPKLLFHYYDKDFNNEADTPDNFQSRRPNTSFCFLDIRSPGLGDTAMYLCATSREPTYEQYFGPGTRLTVT.

The chain links TRBV19 to TRBJ1-1; the D is unclear. Germline V gives CDR1 LNHDA, CDR2 SQIVND (reference sequence). The CDR3 is 13 amino acids. V lost 8 bases and J lost 4, with 14 bases in between. The CDR3 loop reads CASSERRSTEAFF. The CDR3 nucleotides are TGTGCCAGTTCGGAGCGGAGGAGCACTGAAGCTTTCTTT.

The chain employs TRBV5-8 and TRBJ2-3; weak D call: TRBD2 (6 bases). Trimming took off 7 bases at V and 4 bases at J, with 13 bases between the two ends. Germline V CDR1 and CDR2: SGHTS, YDEGEE. This CDR3 comprises 13 residues. The CDR3 nucleotides are TGTGCCAGCGCCCGACTAGTCTCAGATACGCAGTATTTT. As protein: CASARLVSDTQYF.

J is TRBJ1-3 and V is TRBV4-2; no clear D gene. Per germline, CDR1 LGHNA and CDR2 YNFKEQ. This CDR3 is 17 amino acids long. V was clipped by 0 bases and J by 2 bases, with 14 bases between them. The CDR3 region is CASSQERAGGPGNTIYF. The CDR3 nucleotides are TGTGCCAGCAGCCAAGAGCGAGCGGGCGGGCCTGGAAACACCATATATTTT.

The chain has TRBV27 and TRBJ1-5; the D gene is possibly TRBD1 (5 bases). Per the germline V gene, CDR1 is MNHEY and CDR2 is SMNVEV (reference sequence). Trimming pared 3 bases from V and 4 bases from J, leaving 10 bases between. The CDR3 length is 14 residues. CDR3: CASSLGDRNQPQHF. The CDR3 region has the DNA TGTGCCAGCAGTTTGGGGGATAGGAATCAGCCCCAGCATTTT.

The chain uses TRBV19 and TRBJ2-7; TRBD2 agrees at 11 bases. Germline V lookup: CDR1 LNHDA, CDR2 SQIVND (reference sequence). Trimming cost V 6 bases and J 1 base; bases outside gene matches: 5. The CDR3 spans 15 residues. The CDR3 coding sequence is TGTGCCAGTAGCCTTGGGACTAGCGGATCCTACGAGCAGTACTTC. This sequence encodes CASSLGTSGSYEQYF.

The chain joins TRBV29-1 to TRBJ2-5, with D maybe TRBD1 (5 bases). V dropped 4 bases and J dropped 5 bases, with 20 bases sitting between them. From germline, CDR1 is SQVTM and CDR2 ANQGSEA. The CDR3 totals 15 residues. CDR3: CSVVQGSLLHETQYF. For the CDR3, the DNA is TGCAGCGTTGTGCAGGGAAGTCTCCTCCACGAGACCCAGTACTTC.

This clone was found once. This chain connects TRBV19 to TRBJ2-3, with 8 bases fitting TRBD1. V shed 9 bases and J 7 bases; nucleotides not matched to a gene: 15. The CDR3 contains 15 residues. Per the germline V gene, CDR1 is LNHDA and CDR2 is SQIVND (reference sequence). DNA for the CDR3: TGTGCCAGAGAGACAGGGGCCCCAATGGCGCATACGCAGTATTTT. Residues: CARETGAPMAHTQYF.

The table lists this clone with a count of one. This chain links TRBV11-2 with TRBJ2-7; no reliable D call. The CDR3 spans 11 residues. Germline V gives CDR1 SGHAT, CDR2 FQNNGV. The V and J ends lost 4 bases and 3 bases respectively, with 4 bases between them. CDR3 region: CASSSSYEQYF. CDR3 DNA sequence: TGTGCCAGCAGCTCCAGCTACGAGCAGTACTTC. Drawing the rest from reference TRBV11-2 and TRBJ2-7, the complete variable domain is EAGVAQSPRYKIIEKRQSVAFWCNPISGHATLYWYQQILGQGPKLLIQFQNNGVVDDSQLPKDRFSAERLKGVDSTLKIQPAKLEDSAVYLCASSSSYEQYFGPGTRLTVT.

This chain connects TRBV5-1 to TRBJ2-7; 10 nucleotides agree with TRBD1. Germline loops: CDR1 SGHRS, CDR2 YFSETQ. The CDR3 runs to 14 residues. With 4 bases clipped from V and 5 bases from J, the junction kept 6 bases outside the gene matches. CDR3 DNA: TGCGCCAGCAGCCCGGGACAGGGGAGAGACGAGCAGTACTTC. It translates to CASSPGQGRDEQYF. The variable domain in full, with the rest retrieved from reference TRBV5-1 and TRBJ2-7, is KAGVTQTPRYLIKTRGQQVTLSCSPISGHRSVSWYQQTPGQGLQFLFEYFSETQRNKGNFPGRFSGRQFSNSRSEMNVSTLELGDSALYLCASSPGQGRDEQYFGPGTRLTVT.

Details on this clone: This specimen includes other DNA sequences encoding the same CDR3. The V gene is TRBV18, the J gene TRBJ2-7; a possible D gene is TRBD2 (6 bases). The CDR3 contains 13 residues. Trimming removed 2 bases from V and 3 bases from J, with 8 bases in between. Germline V gene data show CDR1 as KGHSH and CDR2 as LQKENI. In nucleotides, the CDR3 is TGTGCCAGCTCACCAGGGACTGACTACGAGCAGTACTTC. Protein: CASSPGTDYEQYF. Supplemented by reference TRBV18 and TRBJ2-7, the full variable domain reads NAGVMQNPRHLVRRRGQEARLRCSPMKGHSHVYWYRQLPEEGLKFMVYLQKENIIDESGMPKERFSAEFPKEGPSILRIQQVVRGDSAAYFCASSPGTDYEQYFGPGTRLTVT.

The genes are TRBV30 and TRBJ1-5; D not certain. From germline, CDR1 is GTSNPN and CDR2 SVGIG (reference sequence). V was shortened by 2 bases and J by 0 bases, with 2 bases between the two germline ends. CDR3 length: 12 amino acids. CDR3 nucleotide sequence: TGTGCCTGGAGTAATAGCAATCAGCCCCAGCATTTT. Residues: CAWSNSNQPQHF.